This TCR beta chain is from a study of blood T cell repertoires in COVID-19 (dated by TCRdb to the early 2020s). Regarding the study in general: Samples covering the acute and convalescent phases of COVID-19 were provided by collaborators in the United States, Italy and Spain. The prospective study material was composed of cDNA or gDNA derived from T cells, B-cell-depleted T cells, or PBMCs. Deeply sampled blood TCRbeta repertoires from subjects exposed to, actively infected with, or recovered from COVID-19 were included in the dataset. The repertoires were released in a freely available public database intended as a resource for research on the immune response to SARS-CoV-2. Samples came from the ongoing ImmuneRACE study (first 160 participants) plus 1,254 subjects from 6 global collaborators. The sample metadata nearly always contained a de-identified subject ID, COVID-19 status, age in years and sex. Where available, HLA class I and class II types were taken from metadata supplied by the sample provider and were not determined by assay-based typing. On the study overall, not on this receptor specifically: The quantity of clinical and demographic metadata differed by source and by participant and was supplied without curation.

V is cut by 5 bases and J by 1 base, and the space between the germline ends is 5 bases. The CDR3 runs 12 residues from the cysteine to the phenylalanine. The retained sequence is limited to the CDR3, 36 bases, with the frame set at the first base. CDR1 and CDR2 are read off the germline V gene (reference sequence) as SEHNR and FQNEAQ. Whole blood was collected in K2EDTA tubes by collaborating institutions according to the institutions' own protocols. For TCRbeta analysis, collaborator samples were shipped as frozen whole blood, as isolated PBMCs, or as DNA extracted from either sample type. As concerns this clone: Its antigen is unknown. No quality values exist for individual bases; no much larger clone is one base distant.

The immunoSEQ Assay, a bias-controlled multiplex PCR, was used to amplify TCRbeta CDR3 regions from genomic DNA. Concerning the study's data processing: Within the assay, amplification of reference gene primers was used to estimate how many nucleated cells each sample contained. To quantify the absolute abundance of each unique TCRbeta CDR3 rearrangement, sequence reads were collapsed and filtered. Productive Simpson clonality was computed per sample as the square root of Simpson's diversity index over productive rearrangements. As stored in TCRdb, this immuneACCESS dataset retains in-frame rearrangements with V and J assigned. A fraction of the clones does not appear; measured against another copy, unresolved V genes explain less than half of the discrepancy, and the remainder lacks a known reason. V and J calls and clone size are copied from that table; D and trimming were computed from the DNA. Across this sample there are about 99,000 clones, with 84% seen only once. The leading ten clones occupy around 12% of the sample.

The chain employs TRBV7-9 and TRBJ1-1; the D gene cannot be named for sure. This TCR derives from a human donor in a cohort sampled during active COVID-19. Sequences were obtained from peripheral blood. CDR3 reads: CASSRQNTEAFF. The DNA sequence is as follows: TGTGCCAGCAGCCGACAGAACACTGAAGCTTTCTTT.